A selection of T cell receptor beta chains follows, all from one sample in a study of blood T cells in healthy people across ages. MiXCR, applied by TCRdb to the 5' RACE reads, yields one record per CDR3 protein. The table lists about 1,500,000 distinct CDR3 sequences, roughly 27% of them singletons. The sequenced sample was blood. Receptors originate from a young woman in good health. Both conserved end residues are part of each CDR3. Fields, in order: J gene, D gene, V gene, CDR3 protein. A D gene is named only where the DNA matches it firmly.

J: TRBJ2-3
D: .
V: TRBV5-1
CDR3: CASTPQQGMQYF

J: TRBJ2-6
D: .
V: TRBV27
CDR3: CASRPNIRGSGANVLTF

J: TRBJ2-7
D: TRBD2
V: TRBV29-1
CDR3: CSVELLAGAYNEQYF

J: TRBJ2-3
D: .
V: TRBV5-5
CDR3: CASSLNVGAADTQYF

J: TRBJ1-2
D: TRBD1
V: TRBV12-3/TRBV12-4
CDR3: CASSPTGTGIRYTF

J: .
D: .
V: TRBV11-2
CDR3: CASSQARMRSEQYF

J: TRBJ2-7
D: .
V: TRBV3-1
CDR3: CASSPEEWGSYEQYF

J: TRBJ1-1
D: .
V: TRBV5-1
CDR3: CASSLGSVNTEAFF

J: TRBJ2-5
D: TRBD2
V: TRBV5-1
CDR3: CASSFRGLEEETQYF

J: TRBJ1-1
D: .
V: TRBV6-5
CDR3: CAGKGQRPNTEAFF

J: TRBJ1-6
D: .
V: TRBV20-1
CDR3: CSAKATGTENSPLHF

J: TRBJ2-7
D: TRBD2
V: TRBV20-1
CDR3: CSARDPAAGDYEQYF

J: TRBJ1-1
D: TRBD1
V: TRBV9
CDR3: CASSVDQGAHTEAFF

J: TRBJ1-2
D: .
V: TRBV12-3/TRBV12-4
CDR3: CASRLIDGYTF

J: TRBJ2-5
D: .
V: TRBV15
CDR3: CATSRERVPETQYF

J: TRBJ2-4
D: TRBD1
V: TRBV6-2/TRBV6-3
CDR3: CASSWGTGQNIQYF

J: TRBJ2-1
D: .
V: TRBV2
CDR3: CASSEAPESYNEQFF

J: TRBJ2-7
D: .
V: TRBV28
CDR3: CASSVYRGLYEQYF

J: TRBJ2-2
D: TRBD2
V: TRBV12-3/TRBV12-4
CDR3: CASSLVAGVTGELFF

J: TRBJ2-3
D: TRBD2
V: TRBV27
CDR3: CASSTLVAGPPSTGTQYF

J: TRBJ2-7
D: TRBD2
V: TRBV7-6
CDR3: CASSPDLTSGTIYNEQYF

J: TRBJ1-3
D: .
V: TRBV9
CDR3: CASSQVGRENTIYF

J: TRBJ2-5
D: .
V: TRBV12-3/TRBV12-4
CDR3: CASSPTPYLTETQYF

J: TRBJ1-1
D: .
V: TRBV5-1
CDR3: CASSLEGVAFF

J: TRBJ2-5
D: TRBD1
V: TRBV15
CDR3: CATSRVEGAWGETQYF

J: TRBJ2-5
D: .
V: TRBV11-2
CDR3: CASSLGTSLQETQYF

J: TRBJ2-1
D: TRBD1
V: TRBV12-3/TRBV12-4
CDR3: CASRRDRPYNEQFF

J: .
D: TRBD2
V: TRBV9
CDR3: CASSGRRGLAEDNEQYF

J: TRBJ2-1
D: .
V: TRBV12-3/TRBV12-4
CDR3: CASSRNNNEQFF

J: TRBJ1-5
D: .
V: TRBV12-3/TRBV12-4
CDR3: CASSKGKGYNQPQHF

J: TRBJ2-1
D: .
V: TRBV28
CDR3: CASSRGSRYNEQFF

J: TRBJ2-1
D: .
V: TRBV20-1
CDR3: CSARVAAGANNERFF

J: TRBJ2-6
D: TRBD1
V: TRBV7-7
CDR3: CASSSTGGSPLTF

J: TRBJ1-4
D: .
V: TRBV20-1
CDR3: CSARERGSGEKLFF

J: TRBJ2-1
D: .
V: TRBV24-1
CDR3: CATSDPNRANEQFF

J: TRBJ2-7
D: TRBD1
V: TRBV7-9
CDR3: CATHEGQGGYEQYF

J: TRBJ1-2
D: .
V: TRBV4-1
CDR3: CASNQPGKGGYTF

J: TRBJ2-5
D: .
V: TRBV7-2
CDR3: CASSRTQEAQYF

J: TRBJ1-4
D: .
V: TRBV9
CDR3: CASSVGAGRFTNEKLFF

J: TRBJ1-1
D: .
V: TRBV3-1
CDR3: CASSSGAGKAFF

J: TRBJ2-3
D: .
V: TRBV20-1
CDR3: CSARDELAQYF

J: TRBJ1-4
D: .
V: TRBV14
CDR3: CASSQDGSTNEKLFF

J: TRBJ2-1
D: TRBD2
V: TRBV5-1
CDR3: CASSFSKTGTTYNEQFF

J: TRBJ1-5
D: .
V: TRBV13
CDR3: CASSQKGWGNQPQHF

J: TRBJ2-7
D: .
V: TRBV6-5
CDR3: CASSSWDGPYEQYF

J: TRBJ2-1
D: .
V: TRBV5-4
CDR3: CASSVFRGFGPYNEQFF

J: TRBJ1-1
D: .
V: TRBV7-9
CDR3: CASSPPEGTEAFF

J: TRBJ1-1
D: .
V: TRBV20-1
CDR3: CSAKVEQNTEAFF

J: .
D: .
V: TRBV12-3/TRBV12-4
CDR3: CASTTEGYHEQYF

J: TRBJ2-3
D: TRBD1
V: TRBV12-3/TRBV12-4
CDR3: CASSLRQGNTDTQYF